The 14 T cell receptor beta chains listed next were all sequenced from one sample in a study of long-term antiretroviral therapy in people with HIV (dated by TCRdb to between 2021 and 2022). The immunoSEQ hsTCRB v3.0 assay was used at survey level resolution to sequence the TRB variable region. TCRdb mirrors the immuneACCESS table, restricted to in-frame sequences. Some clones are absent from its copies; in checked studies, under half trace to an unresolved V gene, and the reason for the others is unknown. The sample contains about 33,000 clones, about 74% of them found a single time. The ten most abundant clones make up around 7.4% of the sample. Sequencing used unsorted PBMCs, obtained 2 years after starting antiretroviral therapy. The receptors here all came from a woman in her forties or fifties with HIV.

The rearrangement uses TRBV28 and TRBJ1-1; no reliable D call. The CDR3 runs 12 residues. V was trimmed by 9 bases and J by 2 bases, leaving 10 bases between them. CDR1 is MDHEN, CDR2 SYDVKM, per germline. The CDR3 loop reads CASTDQNTEAFF. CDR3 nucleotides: TGTGCCAGTACAGATCAAAACACTGAAGCTTTCTTT. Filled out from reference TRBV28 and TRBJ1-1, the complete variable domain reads DVKVTQSSRYLVKRTGEKVFLECVQDMDHENMFWYRQDPGLGLRLIYFSYDVKMKEKGDIPEGYSVSREKKERFSLILESASTNQTSMYLCASTDQNTEAFFGQGTRLTVV.

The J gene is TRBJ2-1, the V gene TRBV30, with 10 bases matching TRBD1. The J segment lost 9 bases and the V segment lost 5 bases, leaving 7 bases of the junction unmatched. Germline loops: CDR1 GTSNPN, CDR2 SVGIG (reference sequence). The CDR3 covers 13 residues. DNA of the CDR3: TGTGCCTGGGCACCGGGACAGGGGTTTGAGCAGTTCTTC. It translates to CAWAPGQGFEQFF.

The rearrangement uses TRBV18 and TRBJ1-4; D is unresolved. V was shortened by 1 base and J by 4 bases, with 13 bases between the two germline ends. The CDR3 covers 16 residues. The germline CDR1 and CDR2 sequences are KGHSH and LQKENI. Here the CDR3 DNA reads TGTGCCAGCTCACCACTCCCTTGGCAGCTTAATGAAAAACTGTTTTTT. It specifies CASSPLPWQLNEKLFF.

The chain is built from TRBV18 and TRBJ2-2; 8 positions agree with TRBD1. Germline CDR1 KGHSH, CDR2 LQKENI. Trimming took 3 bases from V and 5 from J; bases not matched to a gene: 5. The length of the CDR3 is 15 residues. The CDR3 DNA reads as TGTGCCAGCTCACCGGACAGGGTTTGGACCGGGGAGCTGTTTTTT. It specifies CASSPDRVWTGELFF.

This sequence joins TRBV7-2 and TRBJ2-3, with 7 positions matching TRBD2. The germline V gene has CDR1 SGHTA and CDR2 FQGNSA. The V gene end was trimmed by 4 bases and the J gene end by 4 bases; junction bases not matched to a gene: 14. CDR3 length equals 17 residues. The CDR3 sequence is CASSSHRLAVNADTQYF. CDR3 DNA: TGTGCCAGCAGCTCCCACCGACTAGCTGTGAACGCAGATACGCAGTATTTT.

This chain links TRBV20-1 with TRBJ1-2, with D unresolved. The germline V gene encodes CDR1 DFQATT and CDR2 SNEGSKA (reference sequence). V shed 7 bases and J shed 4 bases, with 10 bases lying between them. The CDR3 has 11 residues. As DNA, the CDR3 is TGCAGTGTGACCTCAGCCTATGGCTACACCTTC. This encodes CSVTSAYGYTF.

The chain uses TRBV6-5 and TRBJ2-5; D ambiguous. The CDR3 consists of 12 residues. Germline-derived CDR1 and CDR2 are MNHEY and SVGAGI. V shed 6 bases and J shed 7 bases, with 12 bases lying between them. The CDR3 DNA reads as TGTGCCAGCAGCCTGAACAAAGCGACCCAGTACTTC. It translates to CASSLNKATQYF.

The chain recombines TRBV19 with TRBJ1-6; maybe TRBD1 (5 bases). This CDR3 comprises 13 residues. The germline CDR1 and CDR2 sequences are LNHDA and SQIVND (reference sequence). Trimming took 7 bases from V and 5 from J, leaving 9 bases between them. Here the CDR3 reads CASNPGNNSPLHF. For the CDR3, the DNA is TGTGCCAGTAACCCAGGGAATAATTCACCCCTCCACTTT.

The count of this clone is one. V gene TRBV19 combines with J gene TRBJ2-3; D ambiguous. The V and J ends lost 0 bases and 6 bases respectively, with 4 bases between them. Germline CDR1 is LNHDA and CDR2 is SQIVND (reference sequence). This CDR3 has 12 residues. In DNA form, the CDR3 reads TGTGCCAGTAGTATAGAGGGGGATACGCAGTATTTT. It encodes CASSIEGDTQYF.

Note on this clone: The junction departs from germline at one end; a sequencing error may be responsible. The CDR3 nucleotides are TGTGCCAGCAGCCCCGGCCCACGCGGGGGGGACGCACGATTT. Translation: CASSPGPRGGDARF. The V call is TRBV7-2, the J call TRBJ2-3; TRBD2 aligns across 9 bases. The CDR3 has 14 amino acids. Germline assignment: CDR1 SGHTA and CDR2 FQGNSA.

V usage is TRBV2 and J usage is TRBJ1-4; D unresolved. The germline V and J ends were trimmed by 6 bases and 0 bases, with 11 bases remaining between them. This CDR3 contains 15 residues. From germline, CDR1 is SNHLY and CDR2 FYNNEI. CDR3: CASSPLAATNEKLFF. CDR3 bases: TGTGCCAGCAGCCCCTTAGCTGCAACTAATGAAAAACTGTTTTTT.

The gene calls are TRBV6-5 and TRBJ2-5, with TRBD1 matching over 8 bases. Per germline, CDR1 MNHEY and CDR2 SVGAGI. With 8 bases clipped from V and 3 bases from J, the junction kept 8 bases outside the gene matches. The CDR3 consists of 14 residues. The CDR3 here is CASRTRGLKETQYF. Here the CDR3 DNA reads TGTGCCAGCCGGACCAGGGGGCTTAAAGAGACCCAGTACTTC.

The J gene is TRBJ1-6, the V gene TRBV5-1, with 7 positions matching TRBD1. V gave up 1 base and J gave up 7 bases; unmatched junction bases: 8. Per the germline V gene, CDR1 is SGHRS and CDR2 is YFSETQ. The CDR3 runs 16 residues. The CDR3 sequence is CASSLTEGAGNSPLHF. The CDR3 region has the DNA TGCGCCAGCAGCTTGACCGAGGGGGCTGGGAATTCACCCCTCCACTTT.

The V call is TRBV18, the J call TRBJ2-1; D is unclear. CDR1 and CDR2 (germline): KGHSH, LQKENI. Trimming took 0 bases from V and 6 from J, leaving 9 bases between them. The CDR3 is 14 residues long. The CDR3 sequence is CASSPPSQANEQFF. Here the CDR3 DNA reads TGTGCCAGCTCACCACCGAGCCAGGCCAATGAGCAGTTCTTC.